This paragraph reports one T cell receptor beta chain. The antigen is undetermined. Prepared libraries of TCR beta cDNA carried unique molecular identifiers. Between roughly 0.9 and 11 million T cells gave rise to some 490,000 cDNA molecules. TCRdb redid the calling of the PCR reads with MiXCR, one entry per CDR3 protein. The repertoire consists of more than 450,000 distinct CDR3 sequences, with about 40% occurring once and the leading ten covering over 1.5%. V was trimmed by 4 bases and J by 6 bases, leaving 15 bases between them. The CDR3 spans 13 residues. The germline gives CDR1 DFQATT, CDR2 SNEGSKA (reference sequence). The data are from a study of post-analysis software for immune sequencing data. The overall study: Relapsing-remitting, secondary progressive and progressive-relapsing forms made up the multiple sclerosis disease courses.

Study findings and constraints: Samples made in the same batch grouped tightly together by F measure. A significant reduction in normalized Chao1 diversity was observed in multiple sclerosis patients versus controls. Five or six TRBV segments were significantly more frequent in patients than in controls. TRBV5-6, TRBV5-1 and TRBV20-1 were among these segments.

Material: blood. This receptor was taken from a girl aged 5 to 17 with multiple sclerosis. The chain joins TRBV20-1 to TRBJ1-2; D unclear. The CDR3 spells CSATPTGYNGYTF. The DNA of the CDR3 is TGCAGTGCTACCCCGACGGGATACAATGGCTACACCTTC.